These T cell receptor beta chains were read from a single sample in a study of blood T cell repertoires in COVID-19. Repertoires were generated with immunoSEQ multiplex PCR, while TCRdb's copy carries only in-frame clones and drops some. The sample yields 200,000 to 250,000 clones, around 80% seen once. Sequenced material: peripheral blood. These receptors came from a woman aged 25-40 years with COVID-19, enrolled during active disease. Each CDR3 is given with its conserved first and last residue. D genes are given only for firm matches. Size is omitted from some rows. Given values are once, few, many or a class for expanded clones.

>TRBJ1-3|NA|NA|TRBV27
TGTGCCAGCAGCTCGAGCGCTGGAAACACCATATATTTT
CASSSSAGNTIYF
>TRBJ1-3|TRBD1|NA|TRBV28
TGTGCCAGCAGTTTCAATAACAGGGGAGTAGGAAACACCATATATTTT
CASSFNNRGVGNTIYF
>TRBJ2-7|TRBD1|NA|TRBV7-9
TGTGCCAGCAGCTTGTTCCTCAGGGGGCCCTACGAGCAGTACTTC
CASSLFLRGPYEQYF
>TRBJ1-4|NA|once|TRBV5-1
TGCGCCAGCAGCTCAATACAGGGCAGGGGTGAAAAACTGTTTTTT
CASSSIQGRGEKLFF
>TRBJ2-1|NA|NA|TRBV10-1
TGCGCCAGCAGTGCCAGGGGGGTATTGGATGAGCAGTTCTTC
CASSARGVLDEQFF
>TRBJ2-2|NA|NA|TRBV11-3
TGTGCCAGCAGCCAGGGGTTCCCTAACACCGGGGAGCTGTTTTTT
CASSQGFPNTGELFF
>TRBJ1-2|NA|NA|TRBV28
TGTGCCAGCAGTCAAAATCAGGGAGGGGGGAGCTATGGCTACACCTTC
CASSQNQGGGSYGYTF
>TRBJ2-1|TRBD2|once|TRBV4-3
TGCGCCAGCAGCAATGTTGACAGCGGGAGGTCGGGAGAGCAGTTCTTC
CASSNVDSGRSGEQFF
>TRBJ2-5|TRBD2|NA|TRBV6-5
TGTGCCAGCAGTTACACTAGCGGGGGGGAGACCCAGTACTTC
CASSYTSGGETQYF
>TRBJ1-1|NA|NA|TRBV5-1
TGCGCCAGCAGAGAGGGATCCATAGCTTCTGAAGCTTTCTTT
CASREGSIASEAFF
>TRBJ1-4|NA|NA|TRBV25-1
TGTGCCAGCAGTTATCGAACTAATGAAAAACTGTTTTTT
CASSYRTNEKLFF
>TRBJ2-7|NA|NA|TRBV4-3
TGCGCCAGCAGCTTGACAGGTGCCGCGACCGAGCAGTACTTC
CASSLTGAATEQYF
>TRBJ2-2|TRBD2|few|TRBV7-7
TGTGCCAGCAGCTTAGGCGGACTAGCGGCGAACACCGGGGAGCTGTTTTTT
CASSLGGLAANTGELFF
>TRBJ2-1|NA|NA|TRBV9
TGTGCCAGCAGCAGGCTGACAGGTTCGGTGATCGATGAGCAGTTCTTC
CASSRLTGSVIDEQFF
>TRBJ2-2|NA|NA|TRBV7-2
TGTGCCAGCAGCTTAGGACACCTCACCGGGGAGCTGTTTTTT
CASSLGHLTGELFF
>TRBJ2-7|NA|NA|TRBV11-2
TGTGCCAGCAGCTTGCCTTCGGACGAGCAGTACTTC
CASSLPSDEQYF
>TRBJ2-1|NA|NA|TRBV6-2/TRBV6-3
TGTGCCAGCAGTTCACCCCAAGCGGATTCCTACAATGAGCAGTTCTTC
CASSSPQADSYNEQFF
>TRBJ1-2|NA|NA|TRBV5-1
TGCGCCAGCAGCTCCGGGACAACGGGCTATGGCTACACCTTC
CASSSGTTGYGYTF
>TRBJ1-2|TRBD1|NA|TRBV9
TGTGCCAGCAGCGTAGACGCCGACAGGGGGCTCGGCGGCTACACCTTC
CASSVDADRGLGGYTF
>TRBJ1-1|TRBD1|NA|TRBV11-2
TGTGCCAGCAGCTTAGGGACAGGGTTTGAAGCTTTCTTT
CASSLGTGFEAFF
>TRBJ1-1|NA|NA|TRBV30
TGTGCCTGGAGTGTAGGGGAGGCCCAATTCGACACTGAAGCTTTCTTT
CAWSVGEAQFDTEAFF
>TRBJ2-5|TRBD1|once|TRBV29-1
TGCAGCGTTGAAGGACAGGGGAGAGAGACCCAGTACTTC
CSVEGQGRETQYF
>TRBJ1-1|TRBD1|NA|TRBV5-1
TGCGCCAGCAGCTTGGCCCCTCCGGGACAGATGAACACTGAAGCTTTCTTT
CASSLAPPGQMNTEAFF
>TRBJ1-2|NA|NA|TRBV6-5
TGTGCCAGCAGTTACCTCGGTGGCTACACCTTC
CASSYLGGYTF
>TRBJ2-3|NA|once|TRBV30
TGTGCCTGGAGTGACGGTGTCAGGCCGAGCACAGATACGCAGTATTTT
CAWSDGVRPSTDTQYF
>TRBJ2-1|NA|NA|TRBV4-3
TGCGCCAGCAGCCATGGACAGAAGGGGAAGAATGAGCAGTTCTTC
CASSHGQKGKNEQFF
>TRBJ2-7|NA|NA|TRBV5-1
TGCGCCAGCAGCTTGGTATTGTCCAGGGTAAACGAGCAGTACTTC
CASSLVLSRVNEQYF
>TRBJ1-1|NA|NA|TRBV2
TGTGCCAGCAGTGACCGACTGTCTGGGACTGAAGCTTTCTTT
CASSDRLSGTEAFF
>TRBJ2-2|TRBD1|NA|TRBV7-2
TGTGCCAGCAGCTTAGGGGGACAGGGCCTTCTGGGGCTGTTTTTT
CASSLGGQGLLGLFF
>TRBJ2-7|TRBD1|NA|TRBV29-1
TGCAGCCCCCATCGGACAGGGGGTGACTACGAGCAGTACTTC
CSPHRTGGDYEQYF
>TRBJ2-5|TRBD1|NA|TRBV5-1
TGCGCCAGCAGCTGGGACAGGGCAGAGACCCAGTACTTC
CASSWDRAETQYF
>TRBJ1-5|NA|NA|TRBV19
TGTGCCAGTAGTATTGAACCCCTATGGAATCAGCCCCAGCATTTT
CASSIEPLWNQPQHF
>TRBJ2-7|NA|NA|TRBV19
TGTGCCAGTAGTATGCCAGGGAACTACGAGCAGTACTTC
CASSMPGNYEQYF
>TRBJ2-1|TRBD2|NA|TRBV15
TGTGCCACCAGCAGCTGGAGCGGGAGGGCCTACAATGAGCAGTTCTTC
CATSSWSGRAYNEQFF
>TRBJ2-2|TRBD2|few|TRBV5-4
TGTGCCAGCAGCGGTAGCGGGAGAGTCGCCGGGGAGCTGTTTTTT
CASSGSGRVAGELFF
>TRBJ2-2|TRBD2|NA|TRBV4-2
TGTGCCAGCAGCCAATGGTCGCCCCCAGCGGGGACTAGCGGGGACCGGGAGCTGTTTTTT
CASSQWSPPAGTSGDRELFF
>TRBJ1-2|NA|NA|TRBV21-1
TGTGCCAGCAGCAAACCGAGGGCGGCGTGGGGCTACACCTTC
CASSKPRAAWGYTF
>TRBJ2-7|TRBD1|NA|TRBV6-2/TRBV6-3
TGTGCCAGCAGTCGACAGGGGTCCTACGAGCAGTACTTC
CASSRQGSYEQYF
>TRBJ2-1|TRBD2|NA|TRBV11-3
TGTGCCAGCAGCTTAGGTAGCGGGAGGGGTGACAATGAGCAGTTCTTC
CASSLGSGRGDNEQFF
>TRBJ2-7|NA|NA|TRBV5-1
TGCGCCAGCAGCTTGAAGGCTAGCTACGAGCAGTACTTC
CASSLKASYEQYF
>TRBJ2-2|TRBD1|NA|TRBV10-3
TGTGCCATCAGAAAAGGCGGACAGGGGGTTACCGGGGAGCTGTTTTTT
CAIRKGGQGVTGELFF
>TRBJ1-2|NA|NA|TRBV12-3/TRBV12-4
TGTGCCAGCAGGCGAGGCCCTAACTATGGCTACACCTTC
CASRRGPNYGYTF
>TRBJ2-2|TRBD1|few|TRBV29-1
TGCAGCGTTTACCGGGCCGGGACAGGGGAAGGCACCGGGGAGCTGTTTTTT
CSVYRAGTGEGTGELFF
>TRBJ1-1|NA|NA|TRBV5-1
TGCGCCAGCAGCTTGAACGATGGAGGCCTCACTGAAGCTTTCTTT
CASSLNDGGLTEAFF
>TRBJ1-6|NA|NA|TRBV10-3
TGTGCCATCAGTGAGTCCCAGATTAATAATTCACCCCTCCACTTT
CAISESQINNSPLHF
>TRBJ2-1|NA|NA|TRBV9
TGTGCCAGCAGCGTAGCTTCGGCTGGCGGGGGCCCCTACAATGAGCAGTTCTTC
CASSVASAGGGPYNEQFF
>TRBJ1-1|TRBD1|few|TRBV12-5
TGTGCTAGTGGCACGGGGCAGGGGGCTGCTGAAGCTTTCTTT
CASGTGQGAAEAFF
>TRBJ2-7|TRBD1|few|TRBV19
TGTGCCAGTAGCCCCGGGACAGAGGCTTTAGAGCAGTACTTC
CASSPGTEALEQYF
>TRBJ1-5|TRBD1|NA|TRBV6-5
TGTGCCAGCAGCACGGGACAGACCAATCAGCCCCAGCATTTT
CASSTGQTNQPQHF
>TRBJ2-7|TRBD1|NA|TRBV10-3
TGTGCCATCAGTGAGTCGTCCAGGGGGATCAATTTATACGAGCAGTACTTC
CAISESSRGINLYEQYF
>TRBJ2-1|NA|once|TRBV6-4
TGTGCCAGCAGTGACTCGAGCGTTTCCCCGACGAATGAGCAGTTCTTC
CASSDSSVSPTNEQFF
>TRBJ2-3|TRBD2|NA|TRBV13
TGTGCCAGCAGCTTCGGAACTGCACTAGCGGGGGACACAGATACGCAGTATTTT
CASSFGTALAGDTDTQYF
>TRBJ2-5|TRBD1|NA|TRBV2
TGTGCCAGCAGTGACCGGGGACAGGTCCAAGAGACCCAGTACTTC
CASSDRGQVQETQYF
>TRBJ2-7|NA|NA|TRBV9
TGTGCCAGCAGCGTAGGGGCGGACGGGAACGAGCAGTACTTC
CASSVGADGNEQYF
>TRBJ1-6|NA|NA|TRBV5-1
TGCGCCAGCAGCTTGGGGAGAGGGGGGGATTCACCCCTCCACTTT
CASSLGRGGDSPLHF
>TRBJ1-6|TRBD1|NA|TRBV10-3
TGTGCCATAAGAGACAGGGTGAATTCACCCCTCCACTTT
CAIRDRVNSPLHF
>TRBJ2-5|TRBD1|NA|TRBV7-9
TGTGCCAGCAGCAAGTGGGACAGACAAGAGACCCAGTACTTC
CASSKWDRQETQYF
>TRBJ2-7|NA|NA|TRBV11-2
TGTGCCAGCAGCTTAGATCCCAGGGGCTACGAGCAGTACTTC
CASSLDPRGYEQYF